The 19 T cell receptor beta chains listed next were all sequenced from one sample in a study of blood T cell repertoires in COVID-19. Sequencing used immunoSEQ multiplex PCR; TCRdb keeps in-frame clones, though not all of them. The profile covers some 180,000 clones, with around 76% appearing a single time and about 7.8% taken by the ten largest. Sequenced input: peripheral blood. These TCRs come from a woman aged 55-69 years with COVID-19, enrolled during active disease.

V gene TRBV10-3 combines with J gene TRBJ2-2, with D unresolved. The V and J ends lost 0 bases and 3 bases respectively, with 11 bases between them. Germline V CDR1 and CDR2: ENHRY, SYGVKD. There are 16 residues in the CDR3. CDR3 in amino acids: CAISESMSGHTGELFF. CDR3 DNA: TGTGCCATCAGTGAGTCGATGTCGGGTCACACCGGGGAGCTGTTTTTT.

The chain is built from TRBV2 and TRBJ2-2; 10 bases map to TRBD1. Germline CDR1 and CDR2: SNHLY and FYNNEI. V dropped 7 bases and J dropped 6; count of bases not matched to a gene: 5. The CDR3 length is 14 residues. The CDR3 here is CASTWDRGSGELFF. DNA of the CDR3: TGTGCCAGCACCTGGGACAGGGGATCCGGGGAGCTGTTTTTT.

The V and J genes are TRBV20-1 and TRBJ1-5; D ambiguous. CDR3 size: 11 residues. From germline, CDR1 is DFQATT and CDR2 SNEGSKA (reference sequence). V was trimmed by 0 bases and J by 9 bases, leaving 6 bases between them. The CDR3 loop is CSAREYGPQHF. The CDR3 nucleotides are TGCAGTGCTAGAGAGTACGGGCCCCAGCATTTT.

The chain combines TRBV27 with TRBJ1-2; D uncertain. The V gene's germline CDR1 is MNHEY and CDR2 SMNVEV (reference sequence). Trimming stripped 3 bases from V and 0 bases from J, with 5 bases between. This CDR3 region has 13 residues. The CDR3 nucleotides are TGTGCCAGCAGTTTTGCAGCTAACTATGGCTACACCTTC. The encoded protein is CASSFAANYGYTF.

This clone was seen a few times. V and J are TRBV6-5 and TRBJ1-1; unclear D gene. With 7 bases removed from V and 7 bases from J, the gap between germline ends came to 10 bases. The CDR3 length is 11 residues. Looked up from germline, CDR1 is MNHEY and CDR2 is SVGAGI. The CDR3 DNA is TGTGCCAGCAAAGGCGGCGTTGAAGCTTTCTTT. Translating gives CASKGGVEAFF.

J is TRBJ1-6 and V is TRBV3-1 (or the pseudogene TRBV3-2); D gene unclear. Germline V CDR1 and CDR2: LGHDT, YNNKEL (reference sequence). There are 15 residues in the CDR3. Trimming left V 1 base short and J 8 bases short, with 12 bases between. CDR3: CASSQVGAGDSPLHF. For the CDR3, the DNA is TGTGCCAGCAGCCAAGTAGGTGCAGGTGATTCACCCCTCCACTTT.

The V call is TRBV21-1, the J call TRBJ2-7; TRBD1 is the table's D call and was not checked against the DNA. TRBV21-1 is noted as a pseudogene. This CDR3 is 15 amino acids long. Written as DNA, the CDR3 is TGTGCCAGCAGCAAAGAGGGACAGGCCGGCTACGAGCAGTACGTC. Translating it yields CASSKEGQAGYEQYV.

The rearrangement uses TRBV19 and TRBJ1-4, with a tentative D call TRBD1 (5 bases). Germline CDR1 LNHDA, CDR2 SQIVND (reference sequence). V was clipped by 3 bases and J by 5 bases, with 13 bases between them. The CDR3 spans 15 residues. CDR3 region: CASSMGWGLNEKLFF. CDR3 nucleotides: TGTGCCAGTAGTATGGGGTGGGGCCTGAATGAAAAACTGTTTTTT.

This clone has a handful of counts. This sequence joins TRBV20-1 and TRBJ2-1, with 8 positions matching TRBD1. This CDR3 region has 11 residues. Germline values: CDR1 DFQATT, CDR2 SNEGSKA (reference sequence). V trimming: 2 bases; J trimming: 16 bases; junction bases outside the gene matches: 7. The CDR3 DNA reads TGCAGTGCTAGACCACAGGGGGTGAACTTCTTC. It specifies CSARPQGVNFF.

The J gene is TRBJ2-3, the V gene TRBV5-4, with TRBD1 identical over 11 bases. Germline V gene lookup returns CDR1 SGHNT and CDR2 YYREEE (reference sequence). V lost 4 bases and J lost 3; bases outside the gene matches: 4. This CDR3 comprises 15 residues. The chain's CDR3 is CASSPRDRGTDTQYF. CDR3 in DNA: TGTGCCAGCAGCCCCCGGGACAGGGGGACAGATACGCAGTATTTT.

The chain employs TRBV27 and TRBJ2-2; 7 bases map to TRBD1. Germline CDR1 reads MNHEY; CDR2 reads SMNVEV (reference sequence). This CDR3 comprises 14 residues. The trim removed 6 bases at V and 6 bases at J, leaving 7 bases unmatched. CDR3: CASRQGTLSGELFF. DNA of the CDR3: TGTGCCAGCAGACAGGGGACCCTGTCCGGGGAGCTGTTTTTT.

In nucleotides, the CDR3 is TGTGCCAGCAGGCGGACAGATTCTGGAAACACCATATATTTT. It yields the protein CASRRTDSGNTIYF. The chain recombines TRBV28 with TRBJ1-3; maybe TRBD1 (6 bases). In germline, CDR1 is MDHEN, CDR2 SYDVKM. V was trimmed by 6 bases and J by 1 base, leaving 10 bases between them. The CDR3 extends over 14 amino acids.

CDR3 amino acids: CASSYRSSVDTGELFF. CDR3 nucleotide sequence: TGTGCCAGCAGCTACCGGAGTTCAGTCGACACCGGGGAGCTGTTTTTT. V is TRBV6-5 and J is TRBJ2-2; D unresolved. CDR3 length: 16 residues. V lost 6 bases to trimming and J lost 3 bases, with 17 bases between them. Germline V lookup: CDR1 MNHEY, CDR2 SVGAGI.

The rearrangement uses TRBV11-1 and TRBJ2-1; TRBD2 matches 8 bases. The germline V gene encodes CDR1 SGHAT and CDR2 FQDESV (reference sequence). The CDR3 is 16 residues long. V was clipped by 5 bases and J by 1 base; unmatched bases: 7. The CDR3 nucleotides are TGTGCCAGCAGCCACAGCGGGAGTTTATCCTACAATGAGCAGTTCTTC. Translated, it gives CASSHSGSLSYNEQFF. The full variable domain, its missing parts supplied by reference TRBV11-1 and TRBJ2-1, is EAEVAQSPRYKITEKSQAVAFWCDPISGHATLYWYRQILGQGPELLVQFQDESVVDDSQLPKDRFSAERLKGVDSTLKIQPAELGDSAMYLCASSHSGSLSYNEQFFGPGTRLTVL.

This rearrangement joins TRBV3-1 (or the pseudogene TRBV3-2) to TRBJ2-5; 10 nucleotides match TRBD2. After removal of 2 bases from V and 3 bases from J, the junction contained 6 bases not matched to a gene. The germline V gene has CDR1 LGHDT and CDR2 YNNKEL (reference sequence). CDR3 length equals 16 residues. The CDR3 spells CASSQPILAGEETQYF. CDR3 bases: TGTGCCAGCAGCCAACCTATCCTAGCGGGGGAAGAGACCCAGTACTTC.

The chain carries TRBV10-3 and TRBJ1-5; D is perhaps TRBD1 (5 bases). This CDR3 has 17 residues. Per germline, CDR1 ENHRY and CDR2 SYGVKD. V shed 0 bases and J shed 3 bases, with 15 bases lying between them. The CDR3 sequence is CAISESARGVPNQPQHF. CDR3 nucleotide sequence: TGTGCCATCAGTGAGTCGGCCCGGGGGGTCCCCAATCAGCCCCAGCATTTT.

A single count supports this clone. The chain is built from TRBV5-6 and TRBJ1-5; 9 bases are a match to TRBD1. Germline CDR1 is SGHDT and CDR2 is YYEEEE. V gave up 3 bases and J gave up 4 bases; unmatched junction bases: 2. The length of the CDR3 is 14 residues. The CDR3 loop is CASSSGQGNQPQHF. CDR3 nucleotides: TGTGCCAGCAGCTCCGGACAGGGGAATCAGCCCCAGCATTTT.

The chain combines TRBV3-1 (or the pseudogene TRBV3-2) with TRBJ1-1; D is perhaps TRBD1 (5 bases). With 1 base removed from V and 4 bases from J, the gap between germline ends came to 13 bases. Germline V CDR1 and CDR2: LGHDT, YNNKEL (reference sequence). The CDR3 spans 15 residues. The CDR3 DNA reads TGTGCCAGCAGCCAAGGTGCAGGGTTGGCCACTGAAGCTTTCTTT. Its translation: CASSQGAGLATEAFF.

The V and J genes are TRBV4-1 and TRBJ1-6; 10 nucleotides line up with TRBD1. CDR1 MGHRA and CDR2 YSYEKL come from the germline V gene. This CDR3 has 15 amino acids. Trimming took 4 bases from V and 8 from J; bases not matched to a gene: 5. The CDR3 region has the DNA TGCGCCAGCAGCCCGCGTGGGACAGGGGATTCACCCCTCCACTTT. Translating it yields CASSPRGTGDSPLHF.